These T cell receptor beta chains were read from a single sample in a study of blood T cell repertoires in COVID-19. The protocol was immunoSEQ multiplex PCR, while the TCRdb copy is restricted to in-frame clones and leaves out a portion. The table shows 80,000 or so clones, with about 80% occurring only once. Sequenced input: peripheral blood. The receptors were gathered from a man aged 50-59 years with active or convalescent COVID-19. The CDR3 runs from the conserved cysteine through the conserved F or W. The order of the fields is clone size, V gene, D gene, J gene, CDR3 DNA, CDR3 protein. The D gene is left open where the match is weak. Clone size is not always given. Where it is, it says once, few, many or a class for expanded clones.

-	TRBV9	-	TRBJ1-1	TGTGCCAGCAGCCTAGGGGGGGAAACGGAAACTTTCTTT	CASSLGGETETFF
-	TRBV19	TRBD1	TRBJ2-1	TGTGCCAGTTCCGGGACAGGGAGGTTGACGGATGAGCAGTTCTTC	CASSGTGRLTDEQFF
-	TRBV27	-	TRBJ1-4	TGTGCCAGCAGTTTATCCGCCCGGGGGGAAAAACTGTTTTTT	CASSLSARGEKLFF
few	TRBV5-1	TRBD1	TRBJ1-6	TGCGCCAGCAGCGAGGACAGGGGGAATTCACCCCTCCACTTT	CASSEDRGNSPLHF
-	TRBV18	-	TRBJ2-2	TGTGCCAGCTCACCGGGGCCGGACAGGAACACCGGGGAGCTGTTTTTT	CASSPGPDRNTGELFF
few	TRBV4-1	TRBD2	TRBJ2-5	TGCGCCAGCAGCCAATGGCGGGGGGAGACCCAGTACTTC	CASSQWRGETQYF
many	TRBV10-1	-	TRBJ1-5	TGCGATCCTGGGGTGGGACAAGGGCTTAATCAGCCCCAGCATTTT	CDPGVGQGLNQPQHF
-	TRBV3-1/TRBV3-2	-	TRBJ1-1	TGTGCCAGCAGCCAAGATGGGAGAACTGAAGCTTTCTTT	CASSQDGRTEAFF
-	TRBV6-5	TRBD2	TRBJ2-7	TGTGCCAGCAGAAAACTACAGCGGGGGGGCAGCGAGCAGTACTTC	CASRKLQRGGSEQYF
-	TRBV19	-	TRBJ2-5	TGTGCCAGTTATAAACGGACAGAAGAGACCCAGTACTTC	CASYKRTEETQYF
-	TRBV20-1	TRBD2	TRBJ2-7	TGCAGTGCTAGTCACAGCGGGGGGCCCACACAGTACTTC	CSASHSGGPTQYF
-	TRBV18	-	TRBJ2-5	TGTGCCAGCTCACCAGACACCGGGAAGGAGACCCAGTACTTC	CASSPDTGKETQYF
-	TRBV12-5	-	TRBJ2-1	TGTGCTAGTGGTTTCCGTAGGTGGGGGGACTCCTACAATGAGCAGTTCTTC	CASGFRRWGDSYNEQFF
once	TRBV7-2	TRBD2	TRBJ2-3	TGTGCCAGCAGCTTTAGCGGGGGGGGAAGCACAGATACGCAGTATTTT	CASSFSGGGSTDTQYF
-	TRBV12-3/TRBV12-4	-	TRBJ2-5	TGTGCCAGCAGAAGGGAGCGGGAGACCCAGTACTTC	CASRRERETQYF
few	TRBV18	-	TRBJ2-5	TGTGCCAGCTCACCACCGTACAGCCGAGAGACCCAGTACTTC	CASSPPYSRETQYF
once	TRBV11-2	-	TRBJ1-6	TGTGCCAGCAGCCCCGGACAGCCTCTTACCCTCCACTTT	CASSPGQPLTLHF
-	TRBV19	-	TRBJ2-2	TGTGCCAGTAGTATAGCTGTCCAGCGGAACACCGGGGAGCTGTTTTTT	CASSIAVQRNTGELFF
-	TRBV6-5	TRBD2	TRBJ2-3	TGTGCCAGCAGTCTACTAGCGGGGGGGCCAGGGACGCAGTATTTT	CASSLLAGGPGTQYF
once	TRBV7-8	-	TRBJ2-2	TGTGCCAGCAGCTTAGCGCTCGGGGGGCAGGGCGGGGAGCTGTTTTTT	CASSLALGGQGGELFF
-	TRBV7-3	TRBD1	TRBJ1-2	TGTGCCAGCAGCCTGGACAGGGAGTATGGCTACACCTTC	CASSLDREYGYTF
-	TRBV6-2/TRBV6-3	-	TRBJ1-6	TGTGCCAGCAGTTACGAAGGAGGGACTTCACCCCTCCACTTT	CASSYEGGTSPLHF
few	TRBV6-5	TRBD2	TRBJ2-1	TGTGCCAGCAGTTACTCCGCAGCGGGGGGCTATGAGCAGTTCTTC	CASSYSAAGGYEQFF
-	TRBV27	TRBD1	TRBJ2-7	TGTGCCAGCAAGCCCACGGGACAGGGCACTCAGTACTTC	CASKPTGQGTQYF
-	TRBV11-2	TRBD2	TRBJ2-7	TGTGCCAGCAGAGCGGGGGCAGCTGACGAGCAGTACTTC	CASRAGAADEQYF
-	TRBV4-1	-	TRBJ1-1	TGCGCCAGCAGCCCGGGGGTGTCTATGAACACTGAAGCTTTCTTT	CASSPGVSMNTEAFF
once	TRBV19	TRBD1	TRBJ1-2	TGTGCCAGTAACTATCGGGACAGCTATGGCTACACCTTC	CASNYRDSYGYTF
-	TRBV7-9	-	TRBJ1-2	TGTGCCAGCAGCTTAGACGGGGGGCAATATGGCTACACCTTC	CASSLDGGQYGYTF
-	TRBV11-2	TRBD2	TRBJ2-3	TGTGCCAGCAGCTTAGCCCACGGACTAGCGGGGGGTACGCAGTATTTT	CASSLAHGLAGGTQYF